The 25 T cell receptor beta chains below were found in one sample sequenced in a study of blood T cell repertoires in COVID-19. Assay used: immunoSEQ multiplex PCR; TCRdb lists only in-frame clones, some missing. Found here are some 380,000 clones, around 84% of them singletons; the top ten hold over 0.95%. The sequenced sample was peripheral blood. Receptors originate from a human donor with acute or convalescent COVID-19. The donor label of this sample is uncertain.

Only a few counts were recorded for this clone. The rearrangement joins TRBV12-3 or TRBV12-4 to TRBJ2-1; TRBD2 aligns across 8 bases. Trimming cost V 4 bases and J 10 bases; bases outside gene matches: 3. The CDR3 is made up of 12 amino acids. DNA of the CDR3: TGTGCCAGCAGTTATGTAGCGGGGGAGCAGTTCTTC. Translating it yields CASSYVAGEQFF.

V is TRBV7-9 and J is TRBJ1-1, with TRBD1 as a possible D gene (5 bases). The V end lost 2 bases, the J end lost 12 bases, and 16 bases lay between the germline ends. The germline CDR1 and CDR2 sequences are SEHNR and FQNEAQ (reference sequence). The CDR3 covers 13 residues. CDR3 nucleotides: TGTGCCAGCAGCTTAAACAGTGCAGGGAGGCCTTTCTTT. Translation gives CASSLNSAGRPFF.

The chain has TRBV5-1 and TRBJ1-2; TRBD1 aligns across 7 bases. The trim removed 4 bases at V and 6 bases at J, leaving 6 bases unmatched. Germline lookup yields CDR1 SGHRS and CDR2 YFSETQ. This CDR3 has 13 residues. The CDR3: CASSQRDRDGYTF. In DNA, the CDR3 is TGCGCCAGCAGCCAAAGGGACAGAGATGGCTACACCTTC.

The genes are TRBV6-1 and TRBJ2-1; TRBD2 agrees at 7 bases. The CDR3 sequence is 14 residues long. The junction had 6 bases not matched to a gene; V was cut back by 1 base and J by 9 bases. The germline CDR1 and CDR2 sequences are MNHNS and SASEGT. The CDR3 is CASSEVGGRGEQFF. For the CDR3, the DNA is TGTGCCAGCAGTGAAGTGGGGGGGAGGGGTGAGCAGTTCTTC.

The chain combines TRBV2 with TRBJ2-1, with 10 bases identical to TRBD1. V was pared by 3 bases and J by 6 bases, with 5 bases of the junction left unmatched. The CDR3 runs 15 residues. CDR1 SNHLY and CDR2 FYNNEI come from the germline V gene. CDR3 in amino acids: CASSEGQGLANEQFF. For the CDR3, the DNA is TGTGCCAGCAGTGAGGGACAGGGGTTGGCCAATGAGCAGTTCTTC.

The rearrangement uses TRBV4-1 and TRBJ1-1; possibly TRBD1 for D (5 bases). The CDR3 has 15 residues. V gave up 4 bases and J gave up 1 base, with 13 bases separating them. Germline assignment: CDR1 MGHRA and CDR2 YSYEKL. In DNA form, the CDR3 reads TGCGCCAGCAGCCGTGCCGGACACTCGAACACTGAAGCTTTCTTT. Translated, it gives CASSRAGHSNTEAFF.

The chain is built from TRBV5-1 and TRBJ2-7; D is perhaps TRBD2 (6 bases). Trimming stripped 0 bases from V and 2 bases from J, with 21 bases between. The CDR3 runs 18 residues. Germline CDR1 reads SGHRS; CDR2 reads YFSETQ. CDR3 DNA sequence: TGCGCCAGCAGCTTGGGGGCAAATATTCCCGGGACTCCCTACGAGCAGTACTTC. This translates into CASSLGANIPGTPYEQYF.

CDR3 DNA: TGTGCCAGCAGACAGGGGGCGGGTGACACCGGGGAGCTGTTTTTT. This sequence encodes CASRQGAGDTGELFF. This chain joins TRBV5-5 and TRBJ2-2, with 9 bases identical to TRBD1. Germline V lookup: CDR1 SGHKS, CDR2 YYEKEE (reference sequence). V gave up 5 bases and J gave up 3 bases; unmatched junction bases: 5. The CDR3 totals 15 residues.

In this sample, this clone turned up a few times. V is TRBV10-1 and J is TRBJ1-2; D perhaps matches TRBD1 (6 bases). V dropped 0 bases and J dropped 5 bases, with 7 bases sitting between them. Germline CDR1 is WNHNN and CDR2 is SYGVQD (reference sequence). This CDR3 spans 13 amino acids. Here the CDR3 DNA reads TGCGCCAGCAGTGAGTCAGGGGGATATGGCTACACCTTC. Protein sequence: CASSESGGYGYTF.

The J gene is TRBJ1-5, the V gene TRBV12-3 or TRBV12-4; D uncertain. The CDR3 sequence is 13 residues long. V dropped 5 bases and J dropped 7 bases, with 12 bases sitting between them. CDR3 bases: TGTGCCAGCAGTGTCCGGGTCCGACAGCCCCAGCATTTT. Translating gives CASSVRVRQPQHF.

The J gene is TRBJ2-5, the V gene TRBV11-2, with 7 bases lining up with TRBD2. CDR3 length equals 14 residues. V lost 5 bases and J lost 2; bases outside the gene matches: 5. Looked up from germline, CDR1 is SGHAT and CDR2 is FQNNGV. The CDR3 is CASSNAGVQETQYF. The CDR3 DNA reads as TGTGCCAGCAGCAACGCGGGGGTTCAAGAGACCCAGTACTTC.

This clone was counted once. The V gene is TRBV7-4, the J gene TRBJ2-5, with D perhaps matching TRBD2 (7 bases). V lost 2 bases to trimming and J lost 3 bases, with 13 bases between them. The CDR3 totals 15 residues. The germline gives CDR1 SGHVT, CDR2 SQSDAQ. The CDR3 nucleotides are TGTGCCAGCAGCTTATGTGGAGGGGGGGAAGAGACCCAGTACTTC. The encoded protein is CASSLCGGGEETQYF.

The CDR3 nucleotides read TGTGCCAGCAGTTTTGACAGGGGGCTACGGTCACCCCTCCACTTT. Protein sequence: CASSFDRGLRSPLHF. V usage is TRBV6-5 and J usage is TRBJ1-6, with 10 bases matching TRBD1. J was trimmed by 10 bases and V by 4 bases; bases with no gene match: 7. This CDR3 comprises 15 residues. The germline gives CDR1 MNHEY, CDR2 SVGAGI.

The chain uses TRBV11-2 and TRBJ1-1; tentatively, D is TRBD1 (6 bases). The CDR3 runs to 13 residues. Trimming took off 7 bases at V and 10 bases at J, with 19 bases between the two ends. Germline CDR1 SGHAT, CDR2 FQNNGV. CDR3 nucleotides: TGTGCCAGCAAAAGAGGGGGGGATTTTGTAGCTTTCTTT. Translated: CASKRGGDFVAFF.

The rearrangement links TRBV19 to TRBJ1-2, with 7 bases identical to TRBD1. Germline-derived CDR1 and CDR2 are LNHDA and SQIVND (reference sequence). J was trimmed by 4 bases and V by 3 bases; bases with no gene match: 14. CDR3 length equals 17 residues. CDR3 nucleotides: TGTGCCAGTAGTATCGCCGTGGGGCAGGGGGTATCCTATGGCTACACCTTC. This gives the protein CASSIAVGQGVSYGYTF.

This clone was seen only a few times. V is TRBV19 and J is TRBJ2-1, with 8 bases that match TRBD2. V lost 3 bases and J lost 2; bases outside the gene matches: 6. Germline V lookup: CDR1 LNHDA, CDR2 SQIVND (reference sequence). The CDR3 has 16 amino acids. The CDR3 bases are TGTGCCAGTAGTATTTCTAGCGGGTACCCCTACAATGAGCAGTTCTTC. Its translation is CASSISSGYPYNEQFF.

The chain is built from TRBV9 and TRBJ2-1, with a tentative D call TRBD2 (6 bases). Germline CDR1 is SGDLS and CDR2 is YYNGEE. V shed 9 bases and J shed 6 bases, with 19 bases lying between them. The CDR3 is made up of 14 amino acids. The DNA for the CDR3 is TGTGCCATCTTGCGGGGCCTCCCCCTCAATGAGCAGTTCTTC. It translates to CAILRGLPLNEQFF.

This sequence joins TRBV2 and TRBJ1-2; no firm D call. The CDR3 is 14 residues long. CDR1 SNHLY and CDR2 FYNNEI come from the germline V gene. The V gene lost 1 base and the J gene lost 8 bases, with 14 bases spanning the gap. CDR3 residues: CASSEDGSIRGYTF. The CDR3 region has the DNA TGTGCCAGCAGTGAAGACGGGTCGATTCGCGGCTACACCTTC.

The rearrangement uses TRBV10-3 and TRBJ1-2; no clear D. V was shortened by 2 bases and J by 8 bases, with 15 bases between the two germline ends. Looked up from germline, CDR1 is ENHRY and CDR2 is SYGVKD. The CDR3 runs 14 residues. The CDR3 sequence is CAISERGILGGYTF. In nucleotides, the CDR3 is TGTGCCATCAGTGAGAGAGGAATTTTAGGCGGCTACACCTTC.

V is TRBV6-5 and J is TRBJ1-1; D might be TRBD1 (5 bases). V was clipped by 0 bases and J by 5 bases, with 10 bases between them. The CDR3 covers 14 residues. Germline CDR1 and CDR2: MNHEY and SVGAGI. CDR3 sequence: CASSYSAGRTEAFF. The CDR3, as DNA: TGTGCCAGCAGTTACTCAGCAGGGCGGACTGAAGCTTTCTTT.

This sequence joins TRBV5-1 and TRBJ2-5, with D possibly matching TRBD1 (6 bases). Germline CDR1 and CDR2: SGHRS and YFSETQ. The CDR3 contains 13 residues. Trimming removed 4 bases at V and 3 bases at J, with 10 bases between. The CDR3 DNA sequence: TGCGCCAGCAGCACGGACAGCGAAGAGACCCAGTACTTC. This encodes CASSTDSEETQYF.

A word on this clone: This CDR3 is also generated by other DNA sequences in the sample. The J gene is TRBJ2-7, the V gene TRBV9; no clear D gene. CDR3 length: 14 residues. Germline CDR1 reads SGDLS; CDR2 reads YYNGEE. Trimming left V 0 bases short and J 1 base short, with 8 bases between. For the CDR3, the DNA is TGTGCCAGCAGCGTAGTGCCTAGTTCCTACGAGCAGTACTTC. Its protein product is CASSVVPSSYEQYF.

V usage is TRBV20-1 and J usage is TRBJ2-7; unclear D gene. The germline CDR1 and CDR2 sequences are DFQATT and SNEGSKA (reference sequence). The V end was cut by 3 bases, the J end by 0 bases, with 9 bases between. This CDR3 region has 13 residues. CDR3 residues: CSASHPGSYEQYF. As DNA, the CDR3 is TGCAGTGCTAGTCATCCGGGCTCCTACGAGCAGTACTTC.

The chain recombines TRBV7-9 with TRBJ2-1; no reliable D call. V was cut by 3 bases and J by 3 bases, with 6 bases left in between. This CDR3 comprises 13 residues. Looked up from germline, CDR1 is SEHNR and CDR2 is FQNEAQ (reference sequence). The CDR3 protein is CASSFNSYNEQFF. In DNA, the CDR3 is TGTGCCAGCAGCTTTAACAGCTACAATGAGCAGTTCTTC.

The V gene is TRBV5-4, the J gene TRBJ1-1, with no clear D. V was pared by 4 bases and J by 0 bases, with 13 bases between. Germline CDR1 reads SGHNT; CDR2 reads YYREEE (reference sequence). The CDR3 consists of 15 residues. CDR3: CASSPEASMNTEAFF. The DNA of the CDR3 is TGTGCCAGCAGCCCTGAGGCCTCCATGAACACTGAAGCTTTCTTT.